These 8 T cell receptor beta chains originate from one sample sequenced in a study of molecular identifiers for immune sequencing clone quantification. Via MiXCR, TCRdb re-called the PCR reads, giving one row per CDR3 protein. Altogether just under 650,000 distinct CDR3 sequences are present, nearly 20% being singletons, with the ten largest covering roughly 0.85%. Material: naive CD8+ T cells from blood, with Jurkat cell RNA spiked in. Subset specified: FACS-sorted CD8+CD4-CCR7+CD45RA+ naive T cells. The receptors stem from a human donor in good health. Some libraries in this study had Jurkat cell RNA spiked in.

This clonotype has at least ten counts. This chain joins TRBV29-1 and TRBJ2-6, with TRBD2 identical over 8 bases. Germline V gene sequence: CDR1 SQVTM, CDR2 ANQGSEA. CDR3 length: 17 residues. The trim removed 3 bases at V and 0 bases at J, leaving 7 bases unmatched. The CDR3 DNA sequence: TGCAGCGTTGAGGTGCTAGCGGGTAGCTCTGGGGCCAACGTCCTGACTTTC. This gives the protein CSVEVLAGSSGANVLTF. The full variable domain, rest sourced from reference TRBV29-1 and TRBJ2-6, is SAVISQKPSRDICQRGTSLTIQCQVDSQVTMMFWYRQQPGQSLTLIATANQGSEATYESGFVIDKFPISRPNLTFSTLTVSNMSPEDSSIYLCSVEVLAGSSGANVLTFGAGSRLTVL.

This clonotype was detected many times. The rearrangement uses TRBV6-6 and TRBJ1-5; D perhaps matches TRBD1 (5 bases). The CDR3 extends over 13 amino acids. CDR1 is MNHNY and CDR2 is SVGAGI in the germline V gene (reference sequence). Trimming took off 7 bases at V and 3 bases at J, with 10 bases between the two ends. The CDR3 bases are TGTGCCAGCACCCAGGGTTCCAATCAGCCCCAGCATTTT. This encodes CASTQGSNQPQHF.

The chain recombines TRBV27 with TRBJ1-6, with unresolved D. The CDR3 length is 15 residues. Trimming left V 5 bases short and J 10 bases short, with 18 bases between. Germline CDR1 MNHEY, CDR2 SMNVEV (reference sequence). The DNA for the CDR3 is TGTGCCAGCAGTGTACTTGAGGGTGCGGGATCACCCCTCCACTTT. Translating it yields CASSVLEGAGSPLHF.

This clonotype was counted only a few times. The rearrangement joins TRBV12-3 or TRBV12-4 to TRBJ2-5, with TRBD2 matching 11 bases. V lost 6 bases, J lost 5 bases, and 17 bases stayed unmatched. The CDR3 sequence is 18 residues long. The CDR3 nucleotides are TGTGCCAGCAGCTTATATGGCGCCACCCGGACTAGCGGGGAGACCCAGTACTTC. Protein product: CASSLYGATRTSGETQYF.

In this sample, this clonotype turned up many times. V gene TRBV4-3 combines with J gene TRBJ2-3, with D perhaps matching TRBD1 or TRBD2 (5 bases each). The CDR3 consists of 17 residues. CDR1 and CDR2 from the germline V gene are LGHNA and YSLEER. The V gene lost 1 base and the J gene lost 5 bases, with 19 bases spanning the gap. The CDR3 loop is CASSQVIGAQDLDTQYF. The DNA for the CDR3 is TGCGCCAGCAGCCAAGTCATCGGGGCGCAGGATTTAGATACGCAGTATTTT.

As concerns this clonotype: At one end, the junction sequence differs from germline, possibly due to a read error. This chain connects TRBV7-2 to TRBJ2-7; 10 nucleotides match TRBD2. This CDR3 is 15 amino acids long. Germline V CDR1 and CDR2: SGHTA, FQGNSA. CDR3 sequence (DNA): TGTGCCAGCAGCTTAGGGACTAGCGGAATCTACGAGCAGTGCTTC. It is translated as CASSLGTSGIYEQCF.

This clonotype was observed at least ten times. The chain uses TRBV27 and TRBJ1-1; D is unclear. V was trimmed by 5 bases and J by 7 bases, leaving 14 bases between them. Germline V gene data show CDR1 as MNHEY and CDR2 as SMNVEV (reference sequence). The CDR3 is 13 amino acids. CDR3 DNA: TGTGCCAGCAGTCTGCAGTTTAAAGGTGAAGCTTTCTTT. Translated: CASSLQFKGEAFF.

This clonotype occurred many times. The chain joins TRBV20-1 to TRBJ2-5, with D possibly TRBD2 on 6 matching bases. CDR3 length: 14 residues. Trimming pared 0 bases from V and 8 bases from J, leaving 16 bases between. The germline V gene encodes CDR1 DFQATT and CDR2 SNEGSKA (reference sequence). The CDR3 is CSARDKDFGGTQYF. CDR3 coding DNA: TGCAGTGCTAGAGACAAGGACTTCGGGGGTACCCAGTACTTC.